These 21 T cell receptor beta chains originate from one sample sequenced in a study of early T cells in non-severe SARS-CoV-2 infection. MiXCR was run by TCRdb on the 5' RACE reads, yielding one entry per CDR3 protein. The table shows over 35,000 distinct CDR3 sequences, with approximately 5.9% occurring only once. Sequenced here: whole blood, sampled at baseline. These receptors came from an adult who was a healthcare worker with PCR-confirmed SARS-CoV-2 infection or an uninfected control (not recorded which).

This clonotype was observed at least ten times. The chain links TRBV7-9 to TRBJ2-4, with D perhaps TRBD1 (6 bases). Trimming took off 3 bases at V and 2 bases at J, with 11 bases between the two ends. Germline lookup yields CDR1 SEHNR and CDR2 FQNEAQ (reference sequence). CDR3 length equals 15 residues. CDR3 region: CASSLLGASKNIQYF. In DNA form, the CDR3 reads TGTGCCAGCAGCTTGTTGGGGGCGTCCAAAAACATTCAGTACTTC.

This clonotype came up many times. This rearrangement joins TRBV7-2 to TRBJ2-1; 7 nucleotides match TRBD2. From germline, CDR1 is SGHTA and CDR2 FQGNSA. The V segment lost 1 base and the J segment 4 bases; nucleotides outside the gene matches: 1. CDR3 length equals 14 residues. The CDR3 DNA follows: TGTGCCAGCAGCTTAGTGGGGGGGTACAATGAGCAGTTCTTC. It codes for CASSLVGGYNEQFF.

In this sample, this clonotype turned up many times. The chain is built from TRBV7-8 and TRBJ1-4; TRBD1 is a possible D gene (5 bases). V shed 2 bases and J shed 8 bases, with 15 bases lying between them. Germline V gene lookup returns CDR1 SGHVS and CDR2 FQNEAQ. This CDR3 has 15 amino acids. The CDR3 protein is CASSLREPWDEKLFF. CDR3 sequence (DNA): TGTGCCAGCAGCTTAAGGGAGCCCTGGGACGAAAAACTGTTTTTT.

With regard to this clonotype: This may be a read error, as it is one base from a much larger clone. V gene TRBV5-6 combines with J gene TRBJ2-5; D perhaps matches TRBD2 (6 bases). The CDR3 is 15 residues long. V was shortened by 0 bases and J by 7 bases, with 16 bases between the two germline ends. The germline V gene has CDR1 SGHDT and CDR2 YYEEEE. The CDR3 DNA is TGTGCCAGCAGCTTGGCCCGGGGGACGAGGGGGACCCAGTACTTC. Translation: CASSLARGTRGTQYF.

The sample holds many counts of this clonotype. This sequence joins TRBV6-5 and TRBJ1-6, with unresolved D. Trimming cost V 5 bases and J 0 bases, with 8 bases left between them. The CDR3 covers 15 residues. Germline assignment: CDR1 MNHEY and CDR2 SVGAGI. CDR3 DNA: TGTGCCAGCAGTGGGTTCACCTCCTATAATTCACCCCTCCACTTT. Protein sequence: CASSGFTSYNSPLHF.

This clonotype was observed many times. The CDR3 loop is CSARDNGATKNIQYF. CDR3 in DNA: TGCAGTGCTAGAGATAACGGGGCCACCAAAAACATTCAGTACTTC. The chain is built from TRBV20-1 and TRBJ2-4; D possibly uses TRBD1 or TRBD2 (5 bases each). The CDR3 covers 15 residues. Germline V CDR1 and CDR2: DFQATT, SNEGSKA (reference sequence). Between the trimmed V and J ends, which lost 0 bases and 2 bases, there was a span of 11 bases.

This clonotype occurred many times. This chain links TRBV6-5 with TRBJ1-2; D might be TRBD1 (6 bases). This CDR3 contains 15 residues. Trimming pared 8 bases from V and 1 base from J, leaving 17 bases between. Germline lookup yields CDR1 MNHEY and CDR2 SVGAGI. CDR3 nucleotides: TGTGCCAGCCGGTACGGGGGCCACCGTAACTATGGCTACACCTTC. It yields the protein CASRYGGHRNYGYTF.

The chain uses TRBV7-6 and TRBJ1-1, with D possibly being TRBD1 (5 bases). Germline V gives CDR1 SGHVS, CDR2 FNYEAQ. The CDR3 has 14 amino acids. V was clipped by 4 bases and J by 1 base, with 10 bases between them. The chain's CDR3 is CASSSRASNTEAFF. CDR3 sequence (DNA): TGTGCCAGCAGCTCCAGGGCTTCGAACACTGAAGCTTTCTTT.

This chain joins TRBV9 and TRBJ2-3; D not resolved. CDR3 length: 14 amino acids. Germline CDR1 and CDR2: SGDLS and YYNGEE. The V end lost 0 bases, the J end lost 2 bases, and 7 bases lay between the germline ends. The CDR3, as DNA: TGTGCCAGCAGCGTAGGGTACTACACAGATACGCAGTATTTT. It yields the protein CASSVGYYTDTQYF.

Comments on this clonotype: This may come from a read error, since a much larger clone is one base off. The rearrangement uses TRBV6-2 or TRBV6-3 and TRBJ2-1, with 8 bases lining up with TRBD1. This CDR3 has 13 amino acids. The V segment lost 11 bases and the J segment 3 bases; nucleotides outside the gene matches: 6. The germline gives CDR1 MNHEY, CDR2 SVGEGT. In DNA form, the CDR3 reads TGTGCCGACCGGGACAGGAACTACAATGAGCAGTTCTTC. It specifies CADRDRNYNEQFF.

This clonotype appeared many times. The chain carries TRBV6-4 and TRBJ1-5; TRBD1 matches at 9 bases. Germline trimming cut 7 bases from V and 6 bases from J; bases unmatched to any gene: 4. Per the germline V gene, CDR1 is MRHNA and CDR2 is SNTAGT. CDR3 length equals 13 residues. Written as DNA, the CDR3 is TGTGCCAGCATTACGGACAGGGGTCAGCCCCAGCATTTT. Its protein product is CASITDRGQPQHF.

This clonotype was found many times. The chain joins TRBV28 to TRBJ2-5; D gene uncertain. From germline, CDR1 is MDHEN and CDR2 SYDVKM. V dropped 7 bases and J dropped 7 bases, with 19 bases sitting between them. The CDR3 runs 14 residues. The CDR3 spells CASTLKTVLGTQYF. The DNA for the CDR3 is TGTGCCAGCACCTTAAAGACGGTCCTCGGGACCCAGTACTTC.

The J gene is TRBJ2-3, the V gene TRBV20-1; 7 bases are a match to TRBD2. V gave up 6 bases and J gave up 3 bases; unmatched junction bases: 9. The CDR3 is 14 amino acids. The V gene's germline CDR1 is DFQATT and CDR2 SNEGSKA (reference sequence). This CDR3 is CSATNLGRTDTQYF. Here the CDR3 DNA reads TGCAGTGCAACAAACCTCGGGAGGACAGATACGCAGTATTTT.

The rearrangement joins TRBV6-4 to TRBJ2-1; 16 positions match TRBD2. With 7 bases clipped from V and 6 bases from J, the junction kept 6 bases outside the gene matches. This CDR3 comprises 16 residues. CDR1 and CDR2 (germline): MRHNA, SNTAGT. The CDR3 nucleotides are TGTGCCAGCAAAGGGACTAGCGGGGGGGCCTGCAATGAGCAGTTCTTC. The encoded protein is CASKGTSGGACNEQFF.

This clonotype was counted at least ten times. V usage is TRBV3-1 and J usage is TRBJ1-2; D perhaps matches TRBD1 (6 bases). The length of the CDR3 is 15 residues. The V and J ends lost 4 bases and 7 bases respectively, with 19 bases between them. Germline V gene lookup returns CDR1 LGHDT and CDR2 YNNKEL (reference sequence). CDR3 region: CASSPLGRGSGGYTF. For the CDR3, the DNA is TGTGCCAGCAGCCCCCTTGGCAGGGGATCAGGTGGCTACACCTTC.

The chain joins TRBV5-1 to TRBJ2-1; D gene ambiguous. V shed 1 base and J shed 6 bases, with 5 bases lying between them. The germline CDR1 and CDR2 sequences are SGHRS and YFSETQ. The CDR3 consists of 12 residues. CDR3 loop: CASSLPGNEQFF. The CDR3 DNA follows: TGCGCCAGCAGCTTGCCGGGCAATGAGCAGTTCTTC.

This clonotype has ten or more counts. V usage is TRBV6-5 and J usage is TRBJ2-3; 11 bases are a match to TRBD2. Per germline, CDR1 MNHEY and CDR2 SVGAGI. The ends lost 0 bases at V and 3 bases at J; junction bases unmatched: 8. This CDR3 comprises 18 residues. Written as DNA, the CDR3 is TGTGCCAGCAGTTACTCCGGGGCTAGCGGGGGGAAAACAGATACGCAGTATTTT. Translated: CASSYSGASGGKTDTQYF.

This clonotype was counted many times. The chain links TRBV9 to TRBJ1-2; D is uncertain. V lost 1 base, J lost 7 bases, and 8 bases lay in between. The CDR3 length is 12 residues. CDR1 is SGDLS and CDR2 is YYNGEE in the germline V gene. CDR3 nucleotides: TGTGCCAGCAGCGTAAAGGGCTCTGGCTACACCTTC. Translating it yields CASSVKGSGYTF.

This clonotype turned up a few times. J is TRBJ1-1 and V is TRBV28; perhaps TRBD1 as D (5 bases). This CDR3 comprises 14 residues. V gave up 3 bases and J gave up 0 bases, with 8 bases separating them. Per germline, CDR1 MDHEN and CDR2 SYDVKM. The CDR3 loop reads CASSFRDLNTEAFF. The CDR3, as DNA: TGTGCCAGCAGTTTTCGGGACCTGAACACTGAAGCTTTCTTT.

With regard to this clonotype: This sequence may be a read error, since a much larger clone differs from it by one base. V gene TRBV7-7 combines with J gene TRBJ2-5, with D possibly called TRBD1 or TRBD2 (5 bases each). The germline V gene encodes CDR1 SSHAT and CDR2 FNYEAQ (reference sequence). The CDR3 consists of 15 residues. CDR3 sequence (DNA): TGTGCCGGCAGTCCCAGGGCATGGGGGATGGAGACCCAGTACTTC. This gives the protein CAGSPRAWGMETQYF.

This clonotype was detected many times. The chain has TRBV11-2 and TRBJ2-5; D possibly corresponds to TRBD1 (6 bases). CDR1 is SGHAT, CDR2 FQNNGV, per germline. The V gene lost 4 bases and the J gene lost 4 bases, with 19 bases spanning the gap. This CDR3 comprises 16 residues. The DNA of the CDR3 is TGTGCCAGCAGCTCTCAGCGTATTGGGACACGAGAGACCCAGTACTTC. Amino acids: CASSSQRIGTRETQYF.